The 17 T cell receptor beta chains below come from one sample, sequenced in a study of cytomegalovirus exposure and HLA in healthy donors. The study ran its PCR with 60 Vbeta and 13 Jbeta primers. The protocol was immunoSEQ multiplex PCR, while the TCRdb copy is restricted to in-frame clones and leaves out a portion. The table records under 90,000 clones, over 80% of them present only once. The sequenced material came from PBMCs. Every receptor here comes from a man younger than 35 in good health and CMV-seronegative.

The CDR3 nucleotides read TGCGCCAGCAGCTTAAATCCGACAGGGGTCGCTGAAGCTTTCTTT. Translating gives CASSLNPTGVAEAFF. The V and J genes are TRBV5-1 and TRBJ1-1; 8 bases fit TRBD1. The V segment lost 2 bases and the J segment 6 bases; nucleotides outside the gene matches: 9. The CDR3 runs to 15 residues. Germline V CDR1 and CDR2: SGHRS, YFSETQ.

This clone was observed a single time. V is TRBV27 and J is TRBJ2-7, with 11 positions matching TRBD2. Trimming took 4 bases from V and 7 from J; bases not matched to a gene: 12. This CDR3 region has 16 residues. CDR1 is MNHEY and CDR2 is SMNVEV in the germline V gene (reference sequence). As DNA, the CDR3 is TGTGCCAGCAGTTCCTTAGCGGGAGGGCCCTCGGGAGAGCAGTACTTC. Its protein is CASSSLAGGPSGEQYF.

This clone has a handful of counts. The DNA of the CDR3 is TGTGCCAGCAGTTTTTGGCAGATAGCTAGCGGGAGTGGACACGAGCAGTACTTC. This sequence encodes CASSFWQIASGSGHEQYF. The genes are TRBV28 and TRBJ2-7, with TRBD2 matching 10 bases. The CDR3 has 18 amino acids. V dropped 3 bases and J dropped 5; count of bases not matched to a gene: 16. Germline values: CDR1 MDHEN, CDR2 SYDVKM.

The chain uses TRBV6-6 and TRBJ1-1; no definite D call. CDR1 and CDR2 (germline): MNHNY, SVGAGI (reference sequence). Trimming pared 0 bases from V and 1 base from J, leaving 6 bases between. The CDR3 runs to 14 residues. The CDR3 loop is CASSYSGRNTEAFF. The CDR3 nucleotides are TGTGCCAGCAGTTACTCGGGCCGGAACACTGAAGCTTTCTTT.

Worth noting for this clone: Other DNA sequences from this sample encode an identical CDR3 as well. The chain recombines TRBV7-9 with TRBJ2-3; possibly TRBD1 for D (5 bases). This CDR3 has 13 amino acids. Trimming removed 4 bases from V and 3 bases from J, with 8 bases in between. The germline V gene encodes CDR1 SEHNR and CDR2 FQNEAQ (reference sequence). This CDR3 is CASSSRQTDTQYF. The CDR3 DNA reads as TGTGCCAGCAGCTCTCGACAGACAGATACGCAGTATTTT.

V is TRBV28 and J is TRBJ2-7; 7 positions agree with TRBD1. The ends lost 5 bases at V and 5 bases at J; junction bases unmatched: 9. This CDR3 spans 14 amino acids. Germline loops: CDR1 MDHEN, CDR2 SYDVKM. CDR3 DNA sequence: TGTGCCAGCAGTCGACAGGGTGGAATGAACGAGCAGTACTTC. It encodes CASSRQGGMNEQYF.

The chain couples TRBV2 to TRBJ1-2; 7 nucleotides align to TRBD1. The CDR3 has 14 residues. CDR1 and CDR2 from the germline V gene are SNHLY and FYNNEI. The junction had 3 bases not matched to a gene; V was cut back by 4 bases and J by 1 base. CDR3 in amino acids: CASSGDSFNYGYTF. The CDR3 DNA follows: TGTGCCAGCAGTGGGGACAGCTTTAACTATGGCTACACCTTC.

The genes are TRBV5-1 and TRBJ1-1; no firm D call. V lost 0 bases, J lost 5 bases, and 11 bases lay in between. CDR1 is SGHRS and CDR2 is YFSETQ in the germline V gene. The CDR3 covers 14 residues. CDR3 bases: TGCGCCAGCAGCTTGGGAGGGTTTGAAACTGAAGCTTTCTTT. It yields the protein CASSLGGFETEAFF.

The V gene is TRBV10-3, the J gene TRBJ2-1; TRBD2 matches at 9 bases. The CDR3 runs to 15 residues. Germline V gives CDR1 ENHRY, CDR2 SYGVKD. Trimming removed 2 bases from V and 5 bases from J; junction bases left unmatched: 4. For the CDR3, the DNA is TGTGCCATCAGTGAGAGGGTAGCGGGGGACAATGAGCAGTTCTTC. This sequence encodes CAISERVAGDNEQFF.

The rearrangement links TRBV29-1 to TRBJ2-5; D ambiguous. The J call may be mistaken, given a closer DNA end match to TRBJ2-7. Germline V gives CDR1 SQVTM, CDR2 ANQGSEA. The CDR3 length is 13 residues. The CDR3 DNA reads TGCAGCGTTGCCCAAACCAACAGTTACGAGCAGTACTTC. This codes for CSVAQTNSYEQYF.

The chain is built from TRBV5-6 and TRBJ2-5; no firm D call. Trimming shortened V by 0 bases and J by 2 bases, and 8 bases separated the two germline ends. Germline CDR1 reads SGHDT; CDR2 reads YYEEEE. This CDR3 spans 14 amino acids. As DNA, the CDR3 is TGTGCCAGCAGCTTGGCCAACTTACAAGAGACCCAGTACTTC. Its translation is CASSLANLQETQYF.

The chain combines TRBV9 with TRBJ1-3; D gene ambiguous. V dropped 3 bases and J dropped 0 bases, with 19 bases sitting between them. CDR3 length: 18 residues. The germline gives CDR1 SGDLS, CDR2 YYNGEE. This chain's CDR3 is CASSGGSFLSPSGNTIYF. The CDR3 DNA reads as TGTGCCAGCAGCGGAGGCTCTTTCCTGTCCCCCTCTGGAAACACCATATATTTT.

This chain uses TRBV28 with TRBJ1-2, with no clear D. With 3 bases removed from V and 4 bases from J, the gap between germline ends came to 6 bases. CDR1 and CDR2 from the germline V gene are MDHEN and SYDVKM. The CDR3 runs 12 residues. CDR3 sequence (DNA): TGTGCCAGCAGTTTGGCCCCCTATGGCTACACCTTC. It yields the protein CASSLAPYGYTF.

The rearrangement joins TRBV18 to TRBJ2-2; D is perhaps TRBD1 (6 bases). The germline gives CDR1 KGHSH, CDR2 LQKENI. V was clipped by 10 bases and J by 2 bases, with 14 bases between them. This CDR3 comprises 14 residues. CDR3 DNA sequence: TGTGCCACCGCAGGGGATGGAAACACCGGGGAGCTGTTTTTT. Translated, it gives CATAGDGNTGELFF. The whole variable domain, remainder taken from reference TRBV18 and TRBJ2-2, is NAGVMQNPRHLVRRRGQEARLRCSPMKGHSHVYWYRQLPEEGLKFMVYLQKENIIDESGMPKERFSAEFPKEGPSILRIQQVVRGDSAAYFCATAGDGNTGELFFGEGSRLTVL.

The chain recombines TRBV29-1 with TRBJ1-5; 7 bases are a match to TRBD1. This CDR3 comprises 12 residues. V shed 6 bases, J shed 5 bases, and the junction held 4 bases outside the gene matches. CDR1 and CDR2 (germline): SQVTM, ANQGSEA. The CDR3 DNA follows: TGCAGCGTAGGGACAGCCGATCAGCCCCAGCATTTT. This gives the protein CSVGTADQPQHF. Using reference TRBV29-1 and TRBJ1-5 for the parts outside the CDR3, the full variable domain is SAVISQKPSRDICQRGTSLTIQCQVDSQVTMMFWYRQQPGQSLTLIATANQGSEATYESGFVIDKFPISRPNLTFSTLTVSNMSPEDSSIYLCSVGTADQPQHFGDGTRLSIL.

The genes are TRBV7-9 and TRBJ2-5, with a weak D call TRBD1 (6 bases). Trimming left V 5 bases short and J 3 bases short, with 13 bases between. This CDR3 comprises 14 residues. The germline gives CDR1 SEHNR, CDR2 FQNEAQ (reference sequence). CDR3: CASSLRDTKETQYF. In nucleotides, the CDR3 is TGTGCCAGCAGCCTCCGGGACACCAAAGAGACCCAGTACTTC.

The rearrangement links TRBV5-1 to TRBJ2-2; TRBD2 is a possible D gene (6 bases). CDR3 size: 16 residues. CDR1 is SGHRS and CDR2 is YFSETQ in the germline V gene. Between the trimmed V and J ends, which lost 0 bases and 4 bases, there was a span of 13 bases. The CDR3 nucleotides read TGCGCCAGCAGCTTGGGCACGCGGGACTTCACCGGGGAGCTGTTTTTT. This gives the protein CASSLGTRDFTGELFF. The full variable domain, in which reference TRBV5-1 and TRBJ2-2 provide the parts outside the CDR3, is KAGVTQTPRYLIKTRGQQVTLSCSPISGHRSVSWYQQTPGQGLQFLFEYFSETQRNKGNFPGRFSGRQFSNSRSEMNVSTLELGDSALYLCASSLGTRDFTGELFFGEGSRLTVL.